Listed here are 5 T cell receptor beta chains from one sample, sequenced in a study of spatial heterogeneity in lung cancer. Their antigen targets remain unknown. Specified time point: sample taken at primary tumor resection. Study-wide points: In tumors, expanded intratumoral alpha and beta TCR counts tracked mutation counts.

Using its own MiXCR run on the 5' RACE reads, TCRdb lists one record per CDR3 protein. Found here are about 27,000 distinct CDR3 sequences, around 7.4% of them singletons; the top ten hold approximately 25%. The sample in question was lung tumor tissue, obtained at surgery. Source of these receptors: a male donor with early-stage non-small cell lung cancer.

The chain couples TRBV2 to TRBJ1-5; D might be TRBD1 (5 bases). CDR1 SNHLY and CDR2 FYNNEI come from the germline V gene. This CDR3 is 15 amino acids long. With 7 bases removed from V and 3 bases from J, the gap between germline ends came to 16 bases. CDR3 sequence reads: CASTRDARDNQPQHF. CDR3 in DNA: TGTGCCAGCACCCGGGACGCCCGTGACAATCAGCCCCAGCATTTT.

CDR3 protein: CSAQGGYRADTQYF. In nucleotides, the CDR3 is TGCAGTGCGCAGGGAGGGTACCGGGCAGATACGCAGTATTTT. The V call is TRBV20-1, the J call TRBJ2-3, with 7 bases matching TRBD2. V was pared by 6 bases and J by 4 bases, with 10 bases of the junction left unmatched. This CDR3 spans 14 amino acids. From germline, CDR1 is DFQATT and CDR2 SNEGSKA (reference sequence).

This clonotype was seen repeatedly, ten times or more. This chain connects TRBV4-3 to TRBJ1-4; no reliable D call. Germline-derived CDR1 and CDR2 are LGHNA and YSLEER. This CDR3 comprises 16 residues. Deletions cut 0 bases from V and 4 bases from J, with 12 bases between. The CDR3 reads CASSQDLNSYNEKLFF. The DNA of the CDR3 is TGCGCCAGCAGCCAAGATCTTAACAGCTATAATGAAAAACTGTTTTTT.

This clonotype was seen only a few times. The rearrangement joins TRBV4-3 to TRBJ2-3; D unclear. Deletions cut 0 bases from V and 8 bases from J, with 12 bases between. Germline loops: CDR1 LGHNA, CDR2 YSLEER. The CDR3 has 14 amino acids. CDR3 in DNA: TGCGCCAGCAGCCAAGATGTGACCTTAGGTACGCAGTATTTT. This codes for CASSQDVTLGTQYF.

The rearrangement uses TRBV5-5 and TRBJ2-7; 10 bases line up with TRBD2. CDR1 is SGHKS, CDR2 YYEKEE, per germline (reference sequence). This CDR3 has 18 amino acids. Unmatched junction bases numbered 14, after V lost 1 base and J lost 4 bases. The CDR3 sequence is CASSLSLASGGVLYEQYF. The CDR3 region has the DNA TGTGCCAGCAGCTTGTCTCTGGCTAGCGGGGGCGTCTTGTACGAGCAGTACTTC.